The rows below give T cell receptor beta chains drawn from one sample of a study of neurological immune-mediated disorders. In TCRdb, the 5' RACE reads were re-called with MiXCR into one record per CDR3 protein. This table has some 60,000 distinct CDR3 sequences, less than 10% appearing once. Material: PBMCs. The receptor source for this set is a young man in good health. CDR3s include the opening cysteine and the closing phenylalanine or tryptophan. The D gene is left open where the match is weak. Size values are once, few and many counts, or a class for expanded clones, and some rows have none.

clone_size,j_call,d_call,v_call,cdr3_aa,cdr3_nt
-,TRBJ2-1,TRBD2,TRBV19,CASSPGLASHNEQFF,TGTGCCAGTAGTCCGGGACTAGCGTCCCACAATGAGCAGTTCTTC
many,TRBJ2-3,-,TRBV5-6,CASSLGPDVGVTDTQYF,TGTGCCAGCAGCTTGGGGCCCGACGTAGGGGTCACAGATACGCAGTATTTT
many,TRBJ2-5,TRBD2,TRBV5-1,CASRPTATSGSLETQYF,TGCGCCAGCAGACCGACTGCGACTAGCGGGAGTTTAGAGACCCAGTACTTC
many,TRBJ1-6,-,TRBV5-1,CASSLGRGISPLHF,TGCGCCAGCAGCTTAGGACGGGGGATTTCACCCCTCCACTTT
many,TRBJ2-2,TRBD1,TRBV24-1,CATSDWTGDTGELFF,TGTGCCACCAGTGACTGGACAGGGGACACCGGGGAGCTGTTTTTT
many,TRBJ2-1,TRBD2,TRBV29-1,CSVISGSFGNEQFF,TGCAGCGTCATTAGCGGGAGTTTCGGCAATGAGCAGTTCTTC
many,TRBJ2-3,TRBD2,TRBV7-2,CASSLLAGGPTDTQYF,TGTGCCAGCAGCTTACTAGCGGGAGGACCCACAGATACACAGTATTTT
many,TRBJ2-5,-,TRBV20-1,CSAPQGNGAQYF,TGCAGTGCGCCGCAGGGGAATGGGGCCCAGTACTTC
many,TRBJ2-4,-,TRBV28,CASSFGGDAQYF,TGTGCCAGCAGTTTCGGAGGGGACGCTCAGTACTTC
many,TRBJ2-1,TRBD2,TRBV10-2,CASSEGAGLGTMRQFF,TGCGCCAGCAGTGAGGGAGCGGGGTTGGGTACAATGAGGCAGTTCTTC